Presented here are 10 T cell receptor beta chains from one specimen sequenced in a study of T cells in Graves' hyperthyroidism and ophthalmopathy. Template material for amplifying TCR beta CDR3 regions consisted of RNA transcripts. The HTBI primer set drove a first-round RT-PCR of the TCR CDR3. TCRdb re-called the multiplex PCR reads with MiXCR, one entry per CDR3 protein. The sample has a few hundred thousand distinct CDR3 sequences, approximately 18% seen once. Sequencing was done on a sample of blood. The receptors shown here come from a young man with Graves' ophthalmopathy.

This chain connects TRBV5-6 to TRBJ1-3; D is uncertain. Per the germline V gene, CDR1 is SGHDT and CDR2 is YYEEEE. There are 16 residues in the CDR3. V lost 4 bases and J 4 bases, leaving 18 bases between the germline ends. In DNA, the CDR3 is TGTGCCAGCAGCCCAACTTCCCAAAAGACGGGAAACACCATATATTTT. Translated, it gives CASSPTSQKTGNTIYF.

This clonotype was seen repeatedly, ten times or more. CDR3 sequence: CASIRTENTGELFF. The CDR3 bases are TGTGCCAGCATCAGGACGGAGAACACCGGGGAGCTGTTTTTT. This rearrangement joins TRBV2 to TRBJ2-2; no reliable D call. The germline V gene encodes CDR1 SNHLY and CDR2 FYNNEI. This CDR3 has 14 residues. Trimming took 7 bases from V and 1 from J, leaving 10 bases between them.

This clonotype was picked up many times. CDR3 sequence: CASSPPPGTSGVYEQFF. CDR3 DNA sequence: TGTGCCAGCAGCCCCCCACCGGGTACTAGCGGGGTCTATGAGCAGTTCTTC. The rearrangement uses TRBV7-3 and TRBJ2-1; 10 bases map to TRBD2. Germline V gives CDR1 SGHTA, CDR2 FQGTGA. V lost 5 bases, J lost 8 bases, and 15 bases stayed unmatched. CDR3 length: 17 residues.

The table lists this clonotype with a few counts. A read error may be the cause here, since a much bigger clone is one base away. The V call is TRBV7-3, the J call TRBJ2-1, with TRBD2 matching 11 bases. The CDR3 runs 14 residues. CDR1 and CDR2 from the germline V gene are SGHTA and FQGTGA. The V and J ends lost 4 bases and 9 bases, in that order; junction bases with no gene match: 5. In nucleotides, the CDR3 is TGTGCCAGCAGCTCGACTAGCGGGGTTGGTGAGCAGTTCTTC. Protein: CASSSTSGVGEQFF. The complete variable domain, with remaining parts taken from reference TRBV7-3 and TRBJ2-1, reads GAGVSQTPSNKVTEKGKYVELRCDPISGHTALYWYRQSLGQGPEFLIYFQGTGAADDSGLPNDRFFAVRPEGSVSTLKIQRTERGDSAVYLCASSSTSGVGEQFFGPGTRLTVL.

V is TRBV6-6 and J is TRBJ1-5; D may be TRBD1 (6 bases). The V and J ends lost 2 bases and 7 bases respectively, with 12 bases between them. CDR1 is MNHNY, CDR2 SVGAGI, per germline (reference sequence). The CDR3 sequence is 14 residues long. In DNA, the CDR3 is TGTGCCAGCAGTTACGGGGGCATCGGACAGCCCCAGCATTTT. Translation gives CASSYGGIGQPQHF.

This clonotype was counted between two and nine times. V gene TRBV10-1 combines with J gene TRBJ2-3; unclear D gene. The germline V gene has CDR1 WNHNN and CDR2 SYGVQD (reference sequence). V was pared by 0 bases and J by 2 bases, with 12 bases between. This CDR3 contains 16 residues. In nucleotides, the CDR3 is TGCGCCAGCAGTGAGTCGAGGCCTGGAGCCACAGATACGCAGTATTTT. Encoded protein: CASSESRPGATDTQYF.

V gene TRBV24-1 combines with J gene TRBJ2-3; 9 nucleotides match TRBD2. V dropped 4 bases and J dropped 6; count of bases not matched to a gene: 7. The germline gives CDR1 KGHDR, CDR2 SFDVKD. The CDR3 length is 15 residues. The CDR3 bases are TGTGCCACCAGTGACCGGGGACTAGCAAGGGATACGCAGTATTTT. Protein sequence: CATSDRGLARDTQYF.

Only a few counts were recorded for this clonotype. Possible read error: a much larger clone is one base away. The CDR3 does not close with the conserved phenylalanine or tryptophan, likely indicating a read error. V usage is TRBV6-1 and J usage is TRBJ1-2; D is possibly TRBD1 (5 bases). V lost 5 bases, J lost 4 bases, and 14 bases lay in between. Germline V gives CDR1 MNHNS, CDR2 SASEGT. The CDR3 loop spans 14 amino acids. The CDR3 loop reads CASSIRGTPYGYTL. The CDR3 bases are TGTGCCAGCAGTATCCGTGGGACTCCCTATGGCTACACCCTC.

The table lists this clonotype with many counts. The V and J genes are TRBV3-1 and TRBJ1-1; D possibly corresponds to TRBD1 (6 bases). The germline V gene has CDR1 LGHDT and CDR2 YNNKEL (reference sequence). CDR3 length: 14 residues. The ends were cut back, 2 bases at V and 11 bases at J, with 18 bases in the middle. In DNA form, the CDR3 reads TGTGCCAGCAGCCAAAAGAGGGGGGGGGAGTCGGCTTTCTTT. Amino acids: CASSQKRGGESAFF. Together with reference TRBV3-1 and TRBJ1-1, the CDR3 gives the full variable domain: DTAVSQTPKYLVTQMGNDKSIKCEQNLGHDTMYWYKQDSKKFLKIMFSYNNKELIINETVPNRFSPKSPDKAHLNLHINSLELGDSAVYFCASSQKRGGESAFFGQGTRLTVV.

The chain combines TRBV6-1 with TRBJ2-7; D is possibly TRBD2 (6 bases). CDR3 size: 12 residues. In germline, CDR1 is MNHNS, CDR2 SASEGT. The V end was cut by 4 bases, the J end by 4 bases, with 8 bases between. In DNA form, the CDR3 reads TGTGCCAGCAGTGGCGGGGTGTACGAGCAGTACTTC. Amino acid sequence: CASSGGVYEQYF.